Described below is a single T cell receptor (beta chain) sequence and its context. This sample is drawn from a study of control samples from healthy donors and cancer patients. Profiled with immunoSEQ multiplex PCR; TCRdb holds only in-frame clones, not every one. The table records approximately 86,000 clones, 70% to 90% of them present only once. Sequencing used blood. This receptor was identified in a woman between 40 and 50 years old in good health.

The CDR3 protein is CASSLDQQGFESNEQFF. The CDR3 DNA reads as TGTGCCAGCAGCTTAGATCAGCAAGGATTTGAGTCCAATGAGCAGTTCTTC. V gene TRBV7-2 combines with J gene TRBJ2-1; D is unresolved. The CDR3 contains 17 residues. Germline assignment: CDR1 SGHTA and CDR2 FQGNSA. The V and J ends lost 1 base and 6 bases respectively, with 19 bases between them. The full variable domain, with the rest looked up from reference TRBV7-2 and TRBJ2-1, is GAGVSQSPSNKVTEKGKDVELRCDPISGHTALYWYRQSLGQGLEFLIYFQGNSAPDKSGLPSDRFSAERTGGSVSTLTIQRTQQEDSAVYLCASSLDQQGFESNEQFFGPGTRLTVL.